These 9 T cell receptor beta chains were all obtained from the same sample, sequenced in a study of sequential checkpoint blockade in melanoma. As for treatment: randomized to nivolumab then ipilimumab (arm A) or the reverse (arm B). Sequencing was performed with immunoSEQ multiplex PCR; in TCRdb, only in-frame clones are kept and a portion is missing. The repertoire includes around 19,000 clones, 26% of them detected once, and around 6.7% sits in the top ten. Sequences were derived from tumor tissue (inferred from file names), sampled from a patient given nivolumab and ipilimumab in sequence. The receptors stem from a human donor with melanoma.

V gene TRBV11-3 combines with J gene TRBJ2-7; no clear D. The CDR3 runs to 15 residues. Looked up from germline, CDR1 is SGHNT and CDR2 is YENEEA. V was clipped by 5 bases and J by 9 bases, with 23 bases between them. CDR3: CASSATPESGAAQYF. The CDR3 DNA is TGTGCCAGCAGCGCGACACCAGAGTCGGGCGCGGCGCAGTACTTC.

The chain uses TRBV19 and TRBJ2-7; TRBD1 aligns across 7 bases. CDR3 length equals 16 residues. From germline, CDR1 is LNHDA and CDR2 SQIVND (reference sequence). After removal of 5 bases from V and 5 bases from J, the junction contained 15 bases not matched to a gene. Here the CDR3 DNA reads TGTGCCAGTAGTCGGCGAGCCGGGACAGCACTTCACGAGCAGTACTTC. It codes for CASSRRAGTALHEQYF.

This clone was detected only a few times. CDR3 in DNA: TGTGCCAGTGATGGAGGGGGGACCACTGAAGCTTTCTTT. Protein sequence: CASDGGGTTEAFF. V and J are TRBV9 and TRBJ1-1; D perhaps matches TRBD1 (6 bases). The CDR3 contains 13 residues. Between the trimmed V and J ends, which lost 8 bases and 4 bases, there was a span of 15 bases. Germline V gene sequence: CDR1 SGDLS, CDR2 YYNGEE.

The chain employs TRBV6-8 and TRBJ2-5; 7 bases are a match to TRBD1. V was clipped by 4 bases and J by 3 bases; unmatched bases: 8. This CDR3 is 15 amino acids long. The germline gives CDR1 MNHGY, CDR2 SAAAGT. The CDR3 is CASSFRTGSEETQYF. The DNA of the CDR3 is TGTGCCAGCAGTTTTAGGACAGGTTCTGAAGAGACCCAGTACTTC.

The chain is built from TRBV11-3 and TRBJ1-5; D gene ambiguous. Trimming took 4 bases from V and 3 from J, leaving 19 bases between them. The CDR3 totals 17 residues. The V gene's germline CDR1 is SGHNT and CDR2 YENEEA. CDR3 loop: CASSSSGLPGNNQPQHF. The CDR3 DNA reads TGTGCCAGCAGCTCATCGGGCCTCCCGGGGAACAATCAGCCCCAGCATTTT.

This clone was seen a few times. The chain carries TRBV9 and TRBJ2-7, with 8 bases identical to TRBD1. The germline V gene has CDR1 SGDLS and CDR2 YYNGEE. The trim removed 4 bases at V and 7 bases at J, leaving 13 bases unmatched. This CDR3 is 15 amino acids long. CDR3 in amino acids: CASSPRGQGADEQYF. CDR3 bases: TGTGCCAGCAGCCCTCGTGGCCAGGGGGCAGATGAGCAGTACTTC.

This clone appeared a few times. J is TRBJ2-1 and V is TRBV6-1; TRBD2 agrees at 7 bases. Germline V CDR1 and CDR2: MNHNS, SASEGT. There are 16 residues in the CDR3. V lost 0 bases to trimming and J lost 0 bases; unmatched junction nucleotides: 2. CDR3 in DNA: TGTGCCAGCAGTGAAGCGCGGGACTACTCCTACAATGAGCAGTTCTTC. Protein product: CASSEARDYSYNEQFF.

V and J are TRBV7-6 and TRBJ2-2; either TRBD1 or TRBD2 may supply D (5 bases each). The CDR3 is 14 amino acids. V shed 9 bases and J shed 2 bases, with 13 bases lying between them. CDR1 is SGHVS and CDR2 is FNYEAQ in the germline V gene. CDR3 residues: CASGSGQNTGELFF. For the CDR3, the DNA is TGTGCCAGTGGGTCGGGGCAAAACACCGGGGAGCTGTTTTTT.

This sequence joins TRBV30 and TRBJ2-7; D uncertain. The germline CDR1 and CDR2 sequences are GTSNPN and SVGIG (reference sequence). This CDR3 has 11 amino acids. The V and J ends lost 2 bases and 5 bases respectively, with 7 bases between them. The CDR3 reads CAWSKGNEQYF. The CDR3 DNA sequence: TGTGCCTGGAGTAAGGGAAACGAGCAGTACTTC.